This T cell receptor (beta chain) stems from a study of cytomegalovirus exposure and HLA in healthy donors. The PCR had 60 Vbeta and 13 Jbeta primers. Assay used: immunoSEQ multiplex PCR; TCRdb lists only in-frame clones, some missing. Its table records around 200,000 clones. As for this clone: Its antigen remains unknown.

Trimming pared 6 bases from V and 0 bases from J, leaving 11 bases between. Looked up from germline, CDR1 is SNHLY and CDR2 is FYNNEI. This CDR3 has 14 amino acids. Regarding the study as a whole: Most likely, a cluster of highly shared sequence variants arose as a sequencing artifact. CMV serostatus was the only immune exposure information that was available. The classifier, whose performance was assessed in both the original and validation cohorts, reportedly diagnosed cytomegalovirus status with high specificity and sensitivity. Prior analysis indicated that the majority of TCR beta V segments exhibited productivity approximately 90% or approximately 30% of the time.

The chain combines TRBV2 with TRBJ1-1, with D perhaps TRBD1 (6 bases). Source material: PBMCs. The clonotype comes from a young woman in good health and CMV-seropositive. The CDR3 loop reads CASRRTELNTEAFF. DNA for the CDR3: TGTGCCAGCAGGAGGACAGAGTTGAACACTGAAGCTTTCTTT.